This entry lists 5 T cell receptor beta chains sequenced from one sample in a study of blood T cell repertoires in COVID-19. Repertoires were generated with immunoSEQ multiplex PCR, while TCRdb's copy carries only in-frame clones and drops some. The top ten clones hold approximately 3.1% of a sample with hundreds of thousands of clones, 85% to 90% of them seen once. Sequenced: PBMCs or T cells enriched from blood (not recorded which). The receptors come from a woman aged 50 to 65 in a cohort exposed to, infected with or recovered from COVID-19 (not recorded which).

This rearrangement joins TRBV19 to TRBJ2-4, with TRBD2 matching over 13 bases. With 4 bases clipped from V and 5 bases from J, the junction kept 11 bases outside the gene matches. This CDR3 is 18 amino acids long. Germline-derived CDR1 and CDR2 are LNHDA and SQIVND (reference sequence). The CDR3 loop is CASSNGLAGEIYENIQYF. The DNA of the CDR3 is TGTGCCAGTAGTAACGGACTAGCGGGGGAAATATACGAAAACATTCAGTACTTC.

This sequence joins TRBV5-1 and TRBJ2-7, with D maybe TRBD1 (6 bases). Deletions cut 3 bases from V and 6 bases from J, with 22 bases between. This CDR3 region has 16 residues. Looked up from germline, CDR1 is SGHRS and CDR2 is YFSETQ. The CDR3 reads CASSSQGSTVASEQYF. The CDR3 region has the DNA TGCGCCAGCAGCTCTCAGGGGAGCACCGTAGCGAGCGAGCAGTACTTC.

This clone was recorded only once. The J gene is TRBJ1-1, the V gene TRBV28; 7 bases align to TRBD1. This CDR3 region has 14 residues. Germline-derived CDR1 and CDR2 are MDHEN and SYDVKM. J gave up 5 bases and V 3 bases, and 6 bases lay outside the gene matches. CDR3: CASSLNRGLTEAFF. In DNA, the CDR3 is TGTGCCAGCAGTTTGAACAGGGGATTGACTGAAGCTTTCTTT.

The chain couples TRBV29-1 to TRBJ2-7; D is uncertain. The CDR3 runs 14 residues. Trimming took off 7 bases at V and 0 bases at J, with 16 bases between the two ends. Germline CDR1 SQVTM, CDR2 ANQGSEA. The CDR3 spells CSAELPPSSYEQYF. CDR3 bases: TGCAGCGCCGAACTACCCCCGAGCTCCTACGAGCAGTACTTC.

This clone has only a few counts. V and J are TRBV29-1 and TRBJ1-5, with 9 bases aligning to TRBD1. Per germline, CDR1 SQVTM and CDR2 ANQGSEA. The CDR3 extends over 13 amino acids. Germline trimming cut 3 bases from V and 8 bases from J; bases unmatched to any gene: 5. The CDR3 reads CSVETGGREPQHF. The CDR3, as DNA: TGCAGCGTTGAGACAGGGGGACGGGAGCCCCAGCATTTT.